The clone carrying this T cell receptor (beta chain) was counted between two and nine times. Its matching antigen is unknown. Germline V gene sequence: CDR1 GTSNPN, CDR2 SVGIG (reference sequence). V gave up 4 bases and J gave up 3 bases, with 13 bases separating them. The CDR3 runs to 14 residues. Template switching added a universal primer binding site, and final cDNA carried unique molecular identifiers. In TCRdb, the 5' RACE reads were re-called with MiXCR into one record per CDR3 protein. The sample yields about 660,000 distinct CDR3 sequences, more than 6.5% seen once. This record comes from a study of identical twins. Study outcomes and limitations: The study drew conclusions from cross-sectional statistical analysis, not from following the same donors. There were fewer insertions in abundant cord blood beta clonotypes, but memory repertoires showed no such pattern.

These same records also appear under a second study, on yellow fever vaccine responses in identical twins.

The sequenced sample consisted of PBMCs. The source of this sequence is a young woman in good health. This rearrangement joins TRBV30 to TRBJ2-1; TRBD2 is a possible D gene (7 bases). CDR3 in DNA: TGTGCCTGGATTGGGGGGGCCGGCTACAATGAGCAGTTCTTC. Protein sequence: CAWIGGAGYNEQFF.